The table lists the clone carrying this T cell receptor beta chain with a count of one. Blood CD8+ and CD4+ T cells underwent high-throughput TCR beta sequencing. The controls were healthy donors who were matched for age and sex. It was negative isolation that provided the CD8+ and CD4+ T cells, whereas TEMRA cells were enriched by FACS. Trimming pared 3 bases from V and 4 bases from J, leaving 15 bases between. The CDR3 sequence is 15 residues long. The data were obtained in a study of CD8 T cells in Susac syndrome. Random hexamers were used to reverse transcribe an amount of roughly 0.5 to 1 ug RNA. TCRdb re-called the immunoSEQ multiplex PCR reads with MiXCR, one entry per CDR3 protein. The sample lists 120,000 or so distinct CDR3 sequences; around 94% were seen once.

Sequenced material: CD4+ T cells from PBMCs. This chain connects TRBV12-3 or TRBV12-4 to TRBJ1-1; the D is unclear. The sequence was collected from a human donor in good health. The chain's CDR3 is CASSFLAPLGTEAFF. The CDR3 nucleotides read TGTGCCAGCAGTTTCTTAGCACCCCTTGGCACTGAAGCTTTCTTT.